This T cell receptor beta chain came from a study of OX40 agonist ivuxolimab in advanced cancers. Study-wide context: Three dose-escalation patients had partial responses: one with hepatocellular carcinoma and two with cutaneous melanoma.

Whole-study findings and limits: Averaged across samples, CD8+ T cells carried more expanded clones than CD4+ did.

As regards this clone: The antigen is not known.

Germline V gene data show CDR1 as LNHNV and CDR2 as YYDKDF (reference sequence). Trimming pared 5 bases from V and 1 base from J, leaving 12 bases between. The CDR3 runs to 15 residues. Clones were read by immunoSEQ multiplex PCR, and TCRdb kept only the in-frame ones, dropping some. The top ten hold roughly an eighth of the sample, which has tens of thousands of clones, 80% to 90% seen once. The sample here was CD4+ or CD8+ T cells sorted from blood, taken in a trial of the OX40 agonist ivuxolimab. The chain links TRBV15 to TRBJ2-1; tentatively, D is TRBD2 (5 bases). The receptor was derived from an adult with an advanced solid tumor such as melanoma, head and neck, liver or kidney cancer. The CDR3 nucleotides are TGTGCCACCAGCTACGGCGCGGGTTCCTACAATGAGCAGTTCTTC. The encoded protein is CATSYGAGSYNEQFF.